The 19 T cell receptor beta chains in this list originate from one sample, sequenced in a study of T cells in Graves' hyperthyroidism and ophthalmopathy. Amplification of TCR beta CDR3 regions used RNA as the template. HTBI primers were the set used in a first-round RT-PCR of the TCR CDR3. In TCRdb, the multiplex PCR reads were re-called with MiXCR into one record per CDR3 protein. The data contain over 550,000 distinct CDR3 sequences, 16% of them seen just once; the ten biggest clones take up under 20%. Input material: blood. The receptors here all came from a woman aged 18-29 years with Graves' hyperthyroidism.

Ten or more counts support this clonotype. The chain couples TRBV20-1 to TRBJ2-3; D not certain. The CDR3 extends over 15 amino acids. V was clipped by 6 bases and J by 4 bases, with 20 bases between them. The germline V gene has CDR1 DFQATT and CDR2 SNEGSKA (reference sequence). CDR3 bases: TGCAGTGCCGGCCTTATTAACGTCGCCTCAGATACGCAGTATTTT. Its protein is CSAGLINVASDTQYF.

The chain carries TRBV7-9 and TRBJ2-2; D unclear. The CDR3 has 15 amino acids. The V end was cut by 5 bases, the J end by 4 bases, with 14 bases between. The germline CDR1 and CDR2 sequences are SEHNR and FQNEAQ (reference sequence). CDR3 nucleotides: TGTGCCAGCAGCCCGAAGAGTGAAGTCACCGGGGAGCTGTTTTTT. Its protein is CASSPKSEVTGELFF.

V and J are TRBV6-2 or TRBV6-3 and TRBJ2-2, with 13 bases matching TRBD2. CDR1 and CDR2 from the germline V gene are MNHEY and SVGEGT. There are 17 residues in the CDR3. V gave up 4 bases and J gave up 6 bases; unmatched junction bases: 8. This CDR3 is CASSFPSGLAGAGELFF. CDR3 in DNA: TGTGCCAGCAGTTTCCCCTCCGGACTAGCGGGAGCCGGGGAGCTGTTTTTT.

The genes are TRBV5-1 and TRBJ2-1, with 8 bases matching TRBD2. The CDR3 totals 14 residues. CDR1 and CDR2 (germline): SGHRS, YFSETQ. J gave up 6 bases and V 1 base, and 3 bases lay outside the gene matches. CDR3 in amino acids: CASSLTGTSNEQFF. CDR3 in DNA: TGCGCCAGCAGCTTGACGGGGACTAGCAATGAGCAGTTCTTC.

J is TRBJ2-3 and V is TRBV7-2; 15 bases match TRBD2. CDR1 is SGHTA and CDR2 is FQGNSA in the germline V gene. The ends lost 4 bases at V and 0 bases at J; junction bases unmatched: 5. CDR3 length equals 18 residues. The CDR3 here is CASSYGLAGGPSTDTQYF. In nucleotides, the CDR3 is TGTGCCAGCAGCTATGGACTAGCGGGAGGGCCCAGCACAGATACGCAGTATTTT.

This clonotype was observed a handful of times. An end of the junction differs from the germline gene, which may be a read error. The chain is built from TRBV20-1 and TRBJ2-7, with 9 bases that match TRBD2. Per germline, CDR1 DFQATT and CDR2 SNEGSKA (reference sequence). The CDR3 consists of 16 residues. This CDR3 is CSARGTGTSLTYERYF. The CDR3 DNA sequence: TGCAGTGCTAGAGGAACCGGGACTAGCCTCACCTACGAGCGGTACTTC.

This clonotype has a handful of counts. The V gene is TRBV4-1, the J gene TRBJ2-7; D possibly uses TRBD1 or TRBD2 (5 bases each). CDR3 length: 16 amino acids. V shed 4 bases and J shed 0 bases, with 16 bases lying between them. The germline CDR1 and CDR2 sequences are MGHRA and YSYEKL. DNA for the CDR3: TGCGCCAGCAGCCTTAATCCGGGACGCCGCTCCTACGAGCAGTACTTC. It yields the protein CASSLNPGRRSYEQYF.

The J gene is TRBJ2-7, the V gene TRBV11-3; TRBD1 agrees at 7 bases. The CDR3 length is 12 residues. V lost 5 bases and J lost 9; bases outside the gene matches: 7. Germline CDR1 and CDR2: SGHNT and YENEEA. This CDR3 reads CASSPRQGRQYF. CDR3 in DNA: TGTGCCAGCAGCCCGAGACAGGGACGGCAGTACTTC.

The DNA for the CDR3 is TGTGCCAGCAGCCCACCGGGACAGCGGTATGGCTACACCTTC. Residues: CASSPPGQRYGYTF. The chain couples TRBV11-3 to TRBJ1-2; the match to TRBD1 covers 7 bases. This CDR3 has 14 amino acids. The J segment lost 5 bases and the V segment lost 5 bases, leaving 8 bases of the junction unmatched. Germline assignment: CDR1 SGHNT and CDR2 YENEEA. Combining the CDR3 with reference TRBV11-3 and TRBJ1-2 gives the whole variable domain EAGVVQSPRYKIIEKKQPVAFWCNPISGHNTLYWYLQNLGQGPELLIRYENEEAVDDSQLPKDRFSAERLKGVDSTLKIQPAELGDSAVYLCASSPPGQRYGYTFGSGTRLTVV.

This clonotype was seen many times. The chain joins TRBV27 to TRBJ2-3, with D hard to call. Germline V gene sequence: CDR1 MNHEY, CDR2 SMNVEV (reference sequence). The CDR3 loop spans 15 amino acids. Trimming pared 1 base from V and 1 base from J, leaving 9 bases between. This chain's CDR3 is CASSLLGLGTDTQYF. The DNA of the CDR3 is TGTGCCAGCAGTTTATTAGGGTTGGGCACAGATACGCAGTATTTT.

The chain employs TRBV2 and TRBJ2-7; TRBD1 might be the D (6 bases). Germline loops: CDR1 SNHLY, CDR2 FYNNEI. The CDR3 contains 15 residues. V was shortened by 4 bases and J by 4 bases, with 17 bases between the two germline ends. The CDR3 reads CASSGQAAFGYEQYF. The CDR3, as DNA: TGTGCCAGCAGTGGACAGGCCGCCTTTGGGTACGAGCAGTACTTC.

V and J are TRBV19 and TRBJ1-1; 7 nucleotides align to TRBD1. Losses at the gene ends were 7 bases for V and 1 base for J; bases not matched to a gene: 9. Germline values: CDR1 LNHDA, CDR2 SQIVND (reference sequence). The CDR3 has 15 residues. CDR3 residues: CASTVPGQWNTEAFF. The CDR3 coding sequence is TGTGCCAGTACGGTCCCGGGACAGTGGAACACTGAAGCTTTCTTT.

This clonotype was seen ten or more times. J is TRBJ2-5 and V is TRBV10-3, with D maybe TRBD1 (6 bases). V gave up 5 bases and J gave up 5 bases, with 12 bases separating them. Germline CDR1 is ENHRY and CDR2 is SYGVKD. The CDR3 covers 13 residues. CDR3 bases: TGTGCCATCAGTCCCCAGGGGACCGAGACCCAGTACTTC. It is translated as CAISPQGTETQYF.

This clonotype was found a few times. CDR3 nucleotides: TGTGCCAGCACAAGGGAAGGGACAAGCTATGGCTACACCTTC. This gives the protein CASTREGTSYGYTF. The chain is built from TRBV6-1 and TRBJ1-2; perhaps TRBD1 as D (6 bases). Trimming took off 7 bases at V and 4 bases at J, with 16 bases between the two ends. CDR1 and CDR2 (germline): MNHNS, SASEGT. This CDR3 comprises 14 residues.

The chain links TRBV27 to TRBJ2-1; 7 nucleotides line up with TRBD2. This CDR3 region has 16 residues. Germline assignment: CDR1 MNHEY and CDR2 SMNVEV (reference sequence). V gave up 8 bases and J gave up 9 bases; unmatched junction bases: 19. This CDR3 is CASGIQIREGSGEQFF. The CDR3 DNA sequence: TGTGCCAGCGGAATACAAATCAGGGAGGGCTCTGGTGAGCAGTTCTTC.

This chain uses TRBV5-1 with TRBJ2-1; 13 nucleotides line up with TRBD2. V shed 7 bases, J shed 10 bases, and the junction held 8 bases outside the gene matches. The CDR3 is 14 residues long. Germline CDR1 reads SGHRS; CDR2 reads YFSETQ. CDR3 region: CASLLAGGPGEQFF. CDR3 DNA sequence: TGCGCCAGCCTACTAGCGGGAGGGCCCGGGGAGCAGTTCTTC.

This clonotype turned up a few times. The chain couples TRBV10-3 to TRBJ1-3; D is uncertain. The CDR3 spans 16 residues. The V end was cut by 1 base, the J end by 0 bases, with 10 bases between. Germline V gene lookup returns CDR1 ENHRY and CDR2 SYGVKD. DNA for the CDR3: TGTGCCATCAGTGAGTTTGCAGGTCGCTCTGGAAACACCATATATTTT. It yields the protein CAISEFAGRSGNTIYF.

The V call is TRBV28, the J call TRBJ1-4, with D tentatively TRBD1 (5 bases). Germline CDR1 and CDR2: MDHEN and SYDVKM. The CDR3 runs 13 residues. The V end was cut by 7 bases, the J end by 5 bases, with 11 bases between. The CDR3 DNA sequence: TGTGCCAGCAATCGGGGGACGAATGAAAAACTGTTTTTT. Translation gives CASNRGTNEKLFF. The whole variable domain, remainder taken from reference TRBV28 and TRBJ1-4, is DVKVTQSSRYLVKRTGEKVFLECVQDMDHENMFWYRQDPGLGLRLIYFSYDVKMKEKGDIPEGYSVSREKKERFSLILESASTNQTSMYLCASNRGTNEKLFFGSGTQLSVL.

This clonotype was found many times. The chain couples TRBV7-8 to TRBJ2-4, with D maybe TRBD2 (5 bases). Trimming shortened V by 0 bases and J by 8 bases, and 17 bases separated the two germline ends. Germline values: CDR1 SGHVS, CDR2 FQNEAQ. The CDR3 consists of 16 residues. CDR3 nucleotides: TGTGCCAGCAGCTTAGCGGCGGAGGACTTAGTGGACATTCAGTACTTC. Its protein product is CASSLAAEDLVDIQYF.